This T cell receptor beta chain appears in the sequencing data of a study of post-analysis software for immune sequencing data. Overall study: Included among the disease courses, which were recorded for the cohort, were relapsing-remitting, secondary progressive and progressive-relapsing multiple sclerosis. General observations from the study: For normalized Chao1 diversity, multiple sclerosis patients scored significantly lower than controls did. Controls had lower frequencies than patients of about five TRBV segments, which included TRBV5-6, TRBV5-1 and TRBV20-1.

Comment on this clonotype: The antigen remains undetermined.

Unique molecular identifiers were built into the TCR beta cDNA libraries. Roughly 500,000 cDNA molecules came from around 1 to 10 million T cells. MiXCR, run by TCRdb on the PCR reads, gives a single entry per CDR3 protein. The data contain more than 450,000 distinct CDR3 sequences, 34% of them seen just once; the ten biggest clones take up 5% to 6%. V lost 3 bases and J lost 0; bases outside the gene matches: 4. This CDR3 has 14 amino acids. Per the germline V gene, CDR1 is DFQATT and CDR2 is SNEGSKA (reference sequence). This chain uses TRBV20-1 with TRBJ2-7, with 8 bases identical to TRBD2. This TCR was recovered from a girl aged 2-17 years with multiple sclerosis. Sequenced: blood. The CDR3 loop reads CSARGTSASYEQYF. The CDR3 coding sequence is TGCAGTGCTAGGGGGACTAGTGCCTCCTACGAGCAGTACTTC.